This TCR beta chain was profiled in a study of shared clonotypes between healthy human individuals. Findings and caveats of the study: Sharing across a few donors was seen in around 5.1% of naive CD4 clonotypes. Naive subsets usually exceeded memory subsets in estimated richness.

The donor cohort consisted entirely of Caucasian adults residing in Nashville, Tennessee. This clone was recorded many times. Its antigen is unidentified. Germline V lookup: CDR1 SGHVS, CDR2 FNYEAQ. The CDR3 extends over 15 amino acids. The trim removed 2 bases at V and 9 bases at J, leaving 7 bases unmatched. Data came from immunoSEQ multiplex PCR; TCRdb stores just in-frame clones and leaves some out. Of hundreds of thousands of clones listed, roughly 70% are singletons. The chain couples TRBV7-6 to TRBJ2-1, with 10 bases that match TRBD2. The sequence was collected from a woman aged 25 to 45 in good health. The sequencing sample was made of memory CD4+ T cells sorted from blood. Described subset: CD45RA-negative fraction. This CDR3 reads CASSLSGRAASEQFF. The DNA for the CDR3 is TGTGCCAGCAGCTTAAGCGGGAGGGCCGCGAGTGAGCAGTTCTTC.